This TCR beta chain was sequenced during a study of Ad26.COV2.S vaccination and SARS-CoV-2 variants. As for the study in general: The COV1001 Ad26.COV2.S trial arm included the donor. General observations from the study: Higher spike-specific TCR breadth was found in vaccine recipients than in placebo recipients.

A note on this clone: Its target is not known.

Described treatment: roughly 18 received Ad26.COV2.S at low or high dose, single or two shots; 5 received placebo; per-sample allocation not given. It was on day 63 after the first vaccine or placebo injection that samples were taken. The data were produced by immunoSEQ multiplex PCR, yet TCRdb's version contains in-frame clones alone and is incomplete. The sample comprises about 350,000 clones, around nine tenths of which are singletons, and just under 5% rests with the top ten. The V gene lost 0 bases and the J gene lost 8 bases, with 5 bases spanning the gap. CDR3 length equals 12 residues. The germline gives CDR1 SGHNT, CDR2 YYREEE (reference sequence).

This clonotype was obtained from a person between 18 and 65 years old who received the Ad26.COV2.S COVID-19 vaccine or a placebo. The specimen was peripheral blood, collected in a trial of Ad26.COV2.S vaccine versus placebo. This sequence joins TRBV5-4 and TRBJ2-2; unclear D gene. Written as DNA, the CDR3 is TGTGCCAGCAGCTTGGTAGAAGGGGAGCTGTTTTTT. It encodes CASSLVEGELFF.